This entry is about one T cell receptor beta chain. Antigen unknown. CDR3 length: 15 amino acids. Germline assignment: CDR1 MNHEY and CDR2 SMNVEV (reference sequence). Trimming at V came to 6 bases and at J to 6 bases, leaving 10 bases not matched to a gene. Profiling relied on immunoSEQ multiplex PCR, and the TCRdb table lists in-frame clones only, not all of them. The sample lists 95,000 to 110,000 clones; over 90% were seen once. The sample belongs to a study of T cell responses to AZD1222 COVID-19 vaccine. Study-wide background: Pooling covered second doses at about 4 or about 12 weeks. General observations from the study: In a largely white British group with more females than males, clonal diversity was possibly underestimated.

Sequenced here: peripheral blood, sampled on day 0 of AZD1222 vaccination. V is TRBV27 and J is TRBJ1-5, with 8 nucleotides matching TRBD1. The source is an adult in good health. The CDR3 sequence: CASRARDRSRQPQHF. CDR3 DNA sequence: TGTGCCAGCAGGGCTCGGGACAGGTCGCGTCAGCCCCAGCATTTT.